This passage covers 19 T cell receptor beta chains from one sample sequenced in a study of spatial heterogeneity in lung cancer. Their antigen targets remain unknown. Broader study findings: Counts of expanded alpha and beta TCRs within tumors tracked the tumor nonsynonymous mutation count.

One entry per CDR3 protein, called by TCRdb with MiXCR from the 5' RACE reads. The sample consists of 3,000 or so distinct CDR3 sequences, approximately 12% of them appearing once. Time point noted: sample taken at primary tumor resection. Here the sequenced sample was lung tumor tissue, taken at surgery. The receptors stem from a male donor with early-stage non-small cell lung cancer.

This clonotype counts as medium-sized. This chain connects TRBV19 to TRBJ2-1, with 9 bases aligning to TRBD1. The V gene end was trimmed by 2 bases and the J gene end by 9 bases; junction bases not matched to a gene: 8. Germline CDR1 LNHDA, CDR2 SQIVND (reference sequence). CDR3 length: 15 amino acids. CDR3 protein: CASSIKGGTGSEQFF. For the CDR3, the DNA is TGTGCCAGTAGTATAAAAGGTGGGACAGGGAGTGAGCAGTTCTTC.

The sample holds a few counts of this clonotype. The gene calls are TRBV7-8 and TRBJ1-3; TRBD1 agrees at 8 bases. The length of the CDR3 is 14 residues. V shed 6 bases and J 5 bases; nucleotides not matched to a gene: 6. Per the germline V gene, CDR1 is SGHVS and CDR2 is FQNEAQ. CDR3 in DNA: TGTGCCAGCAGTCTTGACAGGGGAAGAAACACCATATATTTT. Translation gives CASSLDRGRNTIYF. Based on the CDR3 plus reference TRBV7-8 and TRBJ1-3, the full variable domain is GAGVSQSPRYKVAKRGQDVALRCDPISGHVSLFWYQQALGQGPEFLTYFQNEAQLDKSGLPSDRFFAERPEGSVSTLKIQRTQQEDSAVYLCASSLDRGRNTIYFGEGSWLTVV.

The chain uses TRBV7-3 and TRBJ2-1; 8 nucleotides match TRBD2. CDR3 length equals 19 residues. CDR1 is SGHTA, CDR2 FQGTGA, per germline. With V trimmed by 0 bases and J by 0 bases, 10 bases remained unmatched. CDR3: CASSLTHAGGASSYNEQFF. DNA of the CDR3: TGTGCCAGCAGCTTAACGCACGCGGGGGGCGCCTCCTCCTACAATGAGCAGTTCTTC.

This clonotype is medium-sized (0.01 to 0.1%) within its sample. V and J are TRBV5-1 and TRBJ1-1; no clear D. The CDR3 is 13 residues long. V lost 4 bases and J lost 8, with 15 bases in between. CDR1 and CDR2 (germline): SGHRS, YFSETQ. The DNA of the CDR3 is TGCGCCAGCAGCGTGGACCCAAGAGCGGAAGCTTTCTTT. Translating it yields CASSVDPRAEAFF.

The rearrangement uses TRBV4-3 and TRBJ2-7; the D gene is possibly TRBD2 (6 bases). Germline V gene sequence: CDR1 LGHNA, CDR2 YSLEER. This CDR3 is built from 15 residues. V lost 0 bases, J lost 2 bases, and 11 bases lay in between. The CDR3 coding sequence is TGCGCCAGCAGCCAAGATTGGGGACTGACCTACGAGCAGTACTTC. This codes for CASSQDWGLTYEQYF.

This clonotype is labeled large (0.1 to 1%). The chain employs TRBV7-2 and TRBJ2-7; maybe TRBD1 (6 bases). Germline values: CDR1 SGHTA, CDR2 FQGNSA. The germline V and J ends were trimmed by 5 bases and 2 bases, with 10 bases remaining between them. This CDR3 spans 13 amino acids. Here the CDR3 reads CASSTDSAYEQYF. In DNA form, the CDR3 reads TGTGCCAGCAGCACGGACAGTGCCTACGAGCAGTACTTC.

By share of the sample, this clonotype is medium-sized. J is TRBJ1-2 and V is TRBV11-2, with D perhaps matching TRBD1 (5 bases). Trimming shortened V by 3 bases and J by 8 bases, and 22 bases separated the two germline ends. In germline, CDR1 is SGHAT, CDR2 FQNNGV. This CDR3 is built from 16 residues. CDR3 in DNA: TGTGCCAGCAGCTTGACAGCCACATTCCGACCTAGCGGCTACACCTTC. It encodes CASSLTATFRPSGYTF.

This clonotype has a count of ten or more. The V gene is TRBV29-1, the J gene TRBJ2-1; 13 nucleotides agree with TRBD2. The ends lost 6 bases at V and 7 bases at J; junction bases unmatched: 9. This CDR3 comprises 15 residues. Germline values: CDR1 SQVTM, CDR2 ANQGSEA. CDR3 protein: CSVPLGLAGNNEQFF. The CDR3 nucleotides are TGCAGCGTCCCCTTGGGACTAGCGGGGAATAATGAGCAGTTCTTC.

Within the sample, this clonotype is medium-sized. CDR3 DNA: TGTGCCATCAGCGGGAGGGGGGACAATCAGCCCCAGCATTTT. Its translation is CAISGRGDNQPQHF. This sequence joins TRBV10-3 and TRBJ1-5, with a tentative D call TRBD1 (6 bases). Germline CDR1 ENHRY, CDR2 SYGVKD. The CDR3 runs to 14 residues. V gave up 6 bases and J gave up 3 bases, with 12 bases separating them.

Relative to its sample, this clonotype is medium-sized. J is TRBJ2-5 and V is TRBV6-1, with D possibly TRBD1 on 6 matching bases. The CDR3 runs 15 residues. Germline loops: CDR1 MNHNS, CDR2 SASEGT. With 4 bases removed from V and 7 bases from J, the gap between germline ends came to 19 bases. The CDR3 bases are TGTGCCAGCAGTGCTACCGCGCAGGGGCGCGGGACCCAGTACTTC. This codes for CASSATAQGRGTQYF.

This clonotype rates as medium-sized. The CDR3 reads CASSYVQRGGQETQYF. In DNA form, the CDR3 reads TGTGCCAGCAGTTACGTCCAGCGGGGGGGACAAGAGACCCAGTACTTC. The V call is TRBV6-2 or TRBV6-3, the J call TRBJ2-5, with 10 nucleotides matching TRBD2. Germline V gives CDR1 MNHEY, CDR2 SVGEGT. The trim removed 2 bases at V and 2 bases at J, leaving 5 bases unmatched. The CDR3 has 16 residues.

This clonotype is termed medium-sized. The rearrangement joins TRBV20-1 to TRBJ1-2; D not certain. This CDR3 contains 12 residues. Trimming shortened V by 3 bases and J by 4 bases, and 9 bases separated the two germline ends. Per the germline V gene, CDR1 is DFQATT and CDR2 is SNEGSKA (reference sequence). CDR3 amino acids: CSARPRGYGYTF. The CDR3 DNA sequence: TGCAGTGCTAGGCCTCGAGGCTATGGCTACACCTTC.

For this clonotype: A junction end diverges from the germline sequence, so it may reflect a read error. V gene TRBV7-7 combines with J gene TRBJ2-5; D is perhaps TRBD1 (5 bases). Looked up from germline, CDR1 is SSHAT and CDR2 is FNYEAQ (reference sequence). CDR3 length: 13 amino acids. The CDR3 region is CASSLVGEETQYF. The DNA for the CDR3 is TGTGCTAGCAGCTTAGTAGGGGAAGAGACCCAGTACTTC. Filled out from reference TRBV7-7 and TRBJ2-5, the complete variable domain reads GAGVSQSPRYKVTKRGQDVTLRCDPISSHATLYWYQQALGQGPEFLTYFNYEAQPDKSGLPSDRFSAERPEGSISTLTIQRTEQRDSAMYRCASSLVGEETQYFGPGTRLLVL.

The chain employs TRBV5-5 and TRBJ2-1, with a weak D call TRBD2 (7 bases). Trimming stripped 1 base from V and 8 bases from J, with 19 bases between. Germline V gene lookup returns CDR1 SGHKS and CDR2 YYEKEE (reference sequence). This CDR3 is 16 amino acids long. Here the CDR3 reads CASSLLVAGAAYEQFF. CDR3 bases: TGTGCCAGCAGCTTGCTTGTCGCGGGGGCCGCTTATGAGCAGTTCTTC.

This clonotype was observed a handful of times. V gene TRBV2 combines with J gene TRBJ2-1; a possible D gene is TRBD1 (6 bases). The germline V gene has CDR1 SNHLY and CDR2 FYNNEI. With 6 bases removed from V and 9 bases from J, the gap between germline ends came to 9 bases. The CDR3 sequence is 11 residues long. CDR3 nucleotides: TGTGCCAGCAGCATCAGGGGTGAGCAGTTCTTC. Residues: CASSIRGEQFF.

Relative to its sample, this clonotype is medium-sized (0.01 to 0.1%). V is TRBV18 and J is TRBJ1-5; 7 bases line up with TRBD1. V was clipped by 8 bases and J by 3 bases; unmatched bases: 10. CDR3 length: 15 amino acids. CDR1 is KGHSH, CDR2 LQKENI, per germline. The CDR3 nucleotides are TGTGCCAGCACCGCTTGGGGACAGTCCAATCAGCCCCAGCATTTT. It is translated as CASTAWGQSNQPQHF.

This clonotype was found many times. This chain connects TRBV7-2 to TRBJ2-7; D gene unclear. This CDR3 comprises 15 residues. CDR1 and CDR2 from the germline V gene are SGHTA and FQGNSA. V shed 1 base and J shed 5 bases, with 15 bases lying between them. In nucleotides, the CDR3 is TGTGCCAGCAGCTTAGATCCCCCCCCAAGGGACGAGCAGTACTTC. Translated, it gives CASSLDPPPRDEQYF.

This clonotype is labeled large. DNA of the CDR3: TGTGCCAGCAGCTTAGGGGGGGCCTCCTACGAGCAGTACTTC. Encoded protein: CASSLGGASYEQYF. This chain connects TRBV11-2 to TRBJ2-7, with D tentatively TRBD1 or TRBD2 (6 bases each). Trimming pared 1 base from V and 0 bases from J, leaving 7 bases between. Germline CDR1 SGHAT, CDR2 FQNNGV. There are 14 residues in the CDR3.

By sample share, this clonotype is large. The rearrangement joins TRBV12-3 or TRBV12-4 to TRBJ2-5, with 9 bases that match TRBD1. V dropped 1 base and J dropped 3; count of bases not matched to a gene: 9. There are 17 residues in the CDR3. The CDR3 coding sequence is TGTGCCAGCAGTTTAGGTTACAGGGGGCCCGAGGAAGAGACCCAGTACTTC. Its translation: CASSLGYRGPEEETQYF.